This T cell receptor (beta chain) was retrieved from a study of cytomegalovirus exposure and HLA in healthy donors. Study observations and caveats: According to the study, roughly 180 TCR beta chains were cytomegalovirus-associated. Segments of the TCR beta V type were, in most cases, productive about 90% or about 30% of the time in an earlier analysis.

As regards this clone: What it binds is not known.

Donors were ostensibly healthy at sampling, although undocumented immune exposures were probable. V lost 2 bases to trimming and J lost 8 bases, with 18 bases between them. This CDR3 contains 16 residues. Germline V gene lookup returns CDR1 KGHSH and CDR2 LQKENI. Researchers ran the PCR with 60 Vbeta and 13 Jbeta primers. Sequencing used immunoSEQ multiplex PCR; TCRdb keeps in-frame clones, though not all of them. The sample contains some 110,000 clones, about 80% of which appear only once. J is TRBJ1-4 and V is TRBV18; a weak D match, TRBD1 (6 bases). This clonotype was sampled from a man aged 55 to 70 in good health and CMV-seropositive. The sample taken for sequencing was PBMCs. CDR3 sequence: CASSPRQGSNDEKLFF. CDR3 DNA: TGTGCCAGCTCACCAAGGCAGGGGTCAAATGACGAAAAACTGTTTTTT.